A selection of T cell receptor beta chains follows, all from one sample in a study of cytomegalovirus exposure and HLA in healthy donors. Profiling relied on immunoSEQ multiplex PCR, and the TCRdb table lists in-frame clones only, not all of them. The table shows 150,000 to 200,000 clones, with roughly 80% occurring only once. Sequenced material: PBMCs. The receptors derive from a woman aged 30 to 39 in good health and CMV-seropositive. The CDR3 runs from the conserved cysteine through the conserved F or W. The D gene is left open where the match is weak. Size is stated for part of the rows, as once, few or many counts, or as a class when the clone is expanded.

abundance: once
d_gene: -
len: 15
v_gene: TRBV6-1
j_gene: TRBJ1-5
CDR3aa: CASSDRTQVRQPQHF
CDR3nt: TGTGCCAGCAGTGATCGAACCCAGGTCAGGCAGCCCCAGCATTTT

abundance: -
d_gene: -
len: 13
v_gene: TRBV5-6
j_gene: TRBJ2-7
CDR3aa: CASSPVRAYEQYF
CDR3nt: TGTGCCAGCAGCCCCGTGAGGGCCTACGAGCAGTACTTC

abundance: -
d_gene: TRBD2
len: 18
v_gene: TRBV9
j_gene: TRBJ2-3
CDR3aa: CASSVAGLAGGDTDTQYF
CDR3nt: TGTGCCAGCAGCGTCGCGGGACTAGCGGGGGGGGACACAGATACGCAGTATTTT

abundance: -
d_gene: -
len: 14
v_gene: TRBV27
j_gene: TRBJ2-1
CDR3aa: CASSLMTSLVEQFF
CDR3nt: TGTGCCAGCAGTTTGATGACTAGTCTCGTGGAGCAGTTCTTC

abundance: -
d_gene: -
len: 13
v_gene: TRBV6-5
j_gene: TRBJ1-2
CDR3aa: CASTRGRRYGYTF
CDR3nt: TGTGCCAGCACAAGGGGCAGGCGATATGGCTACACCTTC

abundance: -
d_gene: -
len: 14
v_gene: TRBV28
j_gene: TRBJ2-7
CDR3aa: CATKSADGNYEQYF
CDR3nt: TGTGCCACCAAATCGGCTGACGGGAACTACGAGCAGTACTTC

abundance: -
d_gene: TRBD2
len: 16
v_gene: TRBV7-9
j_gene: TRBJ2-1
CDR3aa: CASSRRLAGPYNEQFF
CDR3nt: TGTGCCAGCAGTCGCCGACTAGCGGGACCCTACAATGAGCAGTTCTTC

abundance: few
d_gene: -
len: 15
v_gene: TRBV7-9
j_gene: TRBJ1-6
CDR3aa: CASSGSGSYNSPLHF
CDR3nt: TGTGCCAGCAGTGGGTCGGGCTCCTATAATTCACCCCTCCACTTT

abundance: -
d_gene: -
len: 15
v_gene: TRBV4-1
j_gene: TRBJ1-2
CDR3aa: CASSQALQGPYGYTF
CDR3nt: TGCGCCAGCAGCCAGGCTTTACAGGGCCCCTATGGCTACACCTTC

abundance: -
d_gene: -
len: 15
v_gene: TRBV10-2
j_gene: TRBJ2-4
CDR3aa: CASSESGLAKNIQYF
CDR3nt: TGCGCCAGCAGTGAGTCTGGACTAGCCAAAAACATTCAGTACTTC

abundance: -
d_gene: -
len: 15
v_gene: TRBV9
j_gene: TRBJ2-7
CDR3aa: CASSVGGLGRSEQYF
CDR3nt: TGTGCCAGCAGCGTAGGGGGTTTAGGGAGAAGCGAGCAGTACTTC

abundance: once
d_gene: -
len: 15
v_gene: TRBV6-6
j_gene: TRBJ1-4
CDR3aa: CASTGGAEGSEKLFF
CDR3nt: TGTGCCAGCACGGGGGGGGCGGAAGGAAGTGAAAAACTGTTTTTT

abundance: -
d_gene: -
len: 15
v_gene: TRBV28
j_gene: TRBJ2-2
CDR3aa: CASSLGPLSTGELFF
CDR3nt: TGTGCCAGCAGTTTAGGCCCCTTGTCCACCGGGGAGCTGTTTTTT

abundance: once
d_gene: TRBD2
len: 14
v_gene: TRBV4-3
j_gene: TRBJ2-3
CDR3aa: CASSRGGAGDTQYF
CDR3nt: TGCGCCAGCAGCCGCGGGGGGGCAGGAGATACGCAGTATTTT

abundance: -
d_gene: -
len: 15
v_gene: TRBV19
j_gene: TRBJ1-1
CDR3aa: CASSIDDRKNTEAFF
CDR3nt: TGTGCCAGTAGTATAGACGACAGAAAGAACACTGAAGCTTTCTTT

abundance: -
d_gene: -
len: 14
v_gene: TRBV2
j_gene: TRBJ1-6
CDR3aa: CASREQGPAPEFSF
CDR3nt: TGTGCCAGCAGAGAGCAGGGTCCCGCTCCCGAATTTAGCTTT

abundance: -
d_gene: -
len: 15
v_gene: TRBV10-3
j_gene: TRBJ1-4
CDR3aa: CAISEITGANEKLFF
CDR3nt: TGTGCCATCAGTGAGATCACTGGGGCGAATGAGAAACTGTTTTTT

abundance: -
d_gene: -
len: 14
v_gene: TRBV13
j_gene: TRBJ1-1
CDR3aa: CASSFGSRGTEAFF
CDR3nt: TGTGCCAGCAGCTTTGGGAGCCGGGGAACTGAAGCTTTCTTT

abundance: -
d_gene: -
len: 15
v_gene: TRBV5-4
j_gene: TRBJ1-2
CDR3aa: CASSLGRGPNYGYTF
CDR3nt: TGTGCCAGCAGCTTGGGCAGGGGCCCCAACTATGGCTACACCTTC

abundance: -
d_gene: -
len: 12
v_gene: TRBV15
j_gene: TRBJ1-1
CDR3aa: CATQGIEEEAFF
CDR3nt: TGTGCCACTCAGGGGATTGAGGAGGAAGCTTTCTTT

abundance: -
d_gene: -
len: 16
v_gene: TRBV13
j_gene: TRBJ1-2
CDR3aa: CASSSRRGNVLGGYTF
CDR3nt: TGTGCCAGCAGCTCCCGACGCGGGAATGTCTTGGGGGGCTACACCTTC

abundance: -
d_gene: -
len: 15
v_gene: TRBV9
j_gene: TRBJ1-1
CDR3aa: CASSSSGLSATEAFF
CDR3nt: TGTGCCAGCAGCAGTTCGGGACTCTCGGCCACTGAAGCTTTCTTT

abundance: few
d_gene: TRBD2
len: 16
v_gene: TRBV27
j_gene: TRBJ2-7
CDR3aa: CASSTTLAGGWYEQYF
CDR3nt: TGTGCCAGCAGTACCACACTAGCGGGAGGGTGGTACGAGCAGTACTTC

abundance: once
d_gene: -
len: 13
v_gene: TRBV7-9
j_gene: TRBJ1-2
CDR3aa: CASSLIAGDGYTF
CDR3nt: TGTGCCAGCAGCTTAATCGCAGGGGACGGCTACACCTTC

abundance: -
d_gene: -
len: 12
v_gene: TRBV5-5
j_gene: TRBJ2-3
CDR3aa: CASSFGTDTQYF
CDR3nt: TGTGCCAGCAGCTTCGGGACAGATACGCAGTATTTT

abundance: -
d_gene: -
len: 15
v_gene: TRBV9
j_gene: TRBJ2-3
CDR3aa: CASSVAGGRTDTQYF
CDR3nt: TGTGCCAGCAGCGTAGCTGGCGGCCGCACAGATACGCAGTATTTT

abundance: -
d_gene: -
len: 16
v_gene: TRBV19
j_gene: TRBJ2-7
CDR3aa: CASSIQGASPSYEQYF
CDR3nt: TGTGCCAGTAGTATACAAGGGGCATCCCCTTCCTACGAGCAGTACTTC

abundance: -
d_gene: -
len: 14
v_gene: TRBV13
j_gene: TRBJ2-1
CDR3aa: CASSGSWDSREQFF
CDR3nt: TGTGCCAGCAGCGGATCCTGGGACTCACGGGAGCAGTTCTTC

abundance: -
d_gene: -
len: 15
v_gene: TRBV4-2
j_gene: TRBJ2-5
CDR3aa: CASSQFAGREETQYF
CDR3nt: TGTGCCAGCAGCCAATTCGCGGGGAGAGAAGAGACCCAGTACTTC

abundance: once
d_gene: -
len: 19
v_gene: TRBV4-1
j_gene: TRBJ2-6
CDR3aa: CASSQDRAGPISGANVLTF
CDR3nt: TGCGCCAGCAGCCAAGATCGTGCAGGGCCTATCTCTGGGGCCAACGTCCTGACTTTC

abundance: once
d_gene: -
len: 15
v_gene: TRBV10-2
j_gene: TRBJ1-2
CDR3aa: CASSENPGRVYGYTF
CDR3nt: TGCGCCAGCAGTGAAAATCCGGGCAGGGTCTATGGCTACACCTTC

abundance: -
d_gene: TRBD2
len: 15
v_gene: TRBV14
j_gene: TRBJ2-2
CDR3aa: CASRPSGRNTGELFF
CDR3nt: TGTGCCAGCAGACCGAGCGGGAGGAACACCGGGGAGCTGTTTTTT

abundance: few
d_gene: -
len: 9
v_gene: TRBV2
j_gene: TRBJ1-2
CDR3aa: CASSELGHF
CDR3nt: TGTGCCAGCAGTGAATTGGGCCACTTC

abundance: -
d_gene: -
len: 16
v_gene: TRBV4-2
j_gene: TRBJ2-2
CDR3aa: CASRDSSDPNTGELFF
CDR3nt: TGTGCCAGCAGGGATTCTAGCGACCCGAACACCGGGGAGCTGTTTTTT

abundance: -
d_gene: TRBD2
len: 18
v_gene: TRBV5-1
j_gene: TRBJ2-1
CDR3aa: CASSLGTSGLKSYNEQFF
CDR3nt: TGCGCCAGCAGCCTGGGGACTAGCGGGCTCAAATCCTACAATGAGCAGTTCTTC

abundance: -
d_gene: -
len: 17
v_gene: TRBV4-3
j_gene: TRBJ1-3
CDR3aa: CASSQAHRRDSGNTIYF
CDR3nt: TGCGCCAGCAGCCAAGCCCACCGGCGGGACTCTGGAAACACCATATATTTT

abundance: -
d_gene: -
len: 16
v_gene: TRBV7-9
j_gene: TRBJ2-2
CDR3aa: CASSVLNSANTGELFF
CDR3nt: TGTGCCAGCAGCGTCCTGAACTCTGCGAACACCGGGGAGCTGTTTTTT

abundance: -
d_gene: -
len: 15
v_gene: TRBV5-1
j_gene: TRBJ2-5
CDR3aa: CASSLESGVWETQYF
CDR3nt: TGCGCCAGCAGCTTGGAGTCAGGGGTTTGGGAGACCCAGTACTTC

abundance: -
d_gene: TRBD2
len: 15
v_gene: TRBV7-8
j_gene: TRBJ2-1
CDR3aa: CASSWIAGFYNEQFF
CDR3nt: TGTGCCAGCAGCTGGATAGCGGGATTTTACAATGAGCAGTTCTTC

abundance: -
d_gene: -
len: 11
v_gene: TRBV27
j_gene: TRBJ1-1
CDR3aa: CASSSPAEAFF
CDR3nt: TGTGCCAGCAGTTCCCCAGCTGAAGCTTTCTTT

abundance: -
d_gene: TRBD2
len: 17
v_gene: TRBV19
j_gene: TRBJ2-2
CDR3aa: CASGGLAGGANTGELFF
CDR3nt: TGTGCCAGTGGGGGACTAGCGGGAGGAGCGAACACCGGGGAGCTGTTTTTT

abundance: -
d_gene: -
len: 14
v_gene: TRBV18
j_gene: TRBJ2-2
CDR3aa: CASSSPLNTGELFF
CDR3nt: TGTGCCAGCTCATCCCCATTGAACACCGGGGAGCTGTTTTTT

abundance: -
d_gene: -
len: 13
v_gene: TRBV18
j_gene: TRBJ2-7
CDR3aa: CASSPPTSYEQYF
CDR3nt: TGTGCCAGCTCACCCCCTACGTCCTACGAGCAGTACTTC

abundance: -
d_gene: -
len: 15
v_gene: TRBV5-1
j_gene: TRBJ2-1
CDR3aa: CASSLGESSYNEQFF
CDR3nt: TGCGCCAGCAGCTTGGGCGAGAGCTCCTACAATGAGCAGTTCTTC

abundance: -
d_gene: -
len: 12
v_gene: TRBV2
j_gene: TRBJ2-5
CDR3aa: CATMGGRETQYF
CDR3nt: TGTGCCACAATGGGGGGGCGGGAGACCCAGTACTTC

abundance: -
d_gene: TRBD1
len: 17
v_gene: TRBV7-9
j_gene: TRBJ1-2
CDR3aa: CASSLSRDSAVNYGYTF
CDR3nt: TGTGCCAGCAGCCTGTCCCGGGACAGCGCCGTTAATTATGGCTACACCTTC

abundance: few
d_gene: TRBD2
len: 14
v_gene: TRBV6-4
j_gene: TRBJ2-7
CDR3aa: CASRATSGRGEQYF
CDR3nt: TGTGCCAGCAGGGCGACTAGCGGGAGAGGGGAGCAGTACTTC

abundance: -
d_gene: -
len: 15
v_gene: TRBV15
j_gene: TRBJ1-3
CDR3aa: CATSTKRQFRNTIYF
CDR3nt: TGTGCCACCAGCACGAAAAGACAGTTTCGTAACACCATATATTTT

abundance: -
d_gene: -
len: 15
v_gene: TRBV11-2
j_gene: TRBJ1-5
CDR3aa: CASSPDSKKNQPQHF
CDR3nt: TGTGCCAGCAGCCCGGACAGTAAGAAAAATCAGCCCCAGCATTTT

abundance: -
d_gene: -
len: 15
v_gene: TRBV7-8
j_gene: TRBJ1-3
CDR3aa: CASSWRGADGNTIYF
CDR3nt: TGTGCCAGCAGCTGGCGGGGGGCCGATGGAAACACCATATATTTT

abundance: -
d_gene: -
len: 15
v_gene: TRBV2
j_gene: TRBJ2-1
CDR3aa: CASSRSGISYNEQFF
CDR3nt: TGTGCCAGCAGTCGGTCCGGGATTTCCTACAATGAGCAGTTCTTC

abundance: once
d_gene: TRBD2
len: 16
v_gene: TRBV5-6
j_gene: TRBJ2-1
CDR3aa: CASSLSLGLAAVEQFF
CDR3nt: TGTGCCAGCAGCTTGAGCTTAGGACTAGCCGCGGTGGAGCAGTTCTTC

abundance: -
d_gene: -
len: 15
v_gene: TRBV19
j_gene: TRBJ1-4
CDR3aa: CASNGGFATNEKLFF
CDR3nt: TGTGCCAGTAATGGGGGGTTTGCAACTAATGAAAAACTGTTTTTT

abundance: -
d_gene: -
len: 12
v_gene: TRBV5-1
j_gene: TRBJ1-2
CDR3aa: CASHQGGIGYTF
CDR3nt: TGCGCCAGCCATCAAGGAGGGATCGGCTACACCTTC